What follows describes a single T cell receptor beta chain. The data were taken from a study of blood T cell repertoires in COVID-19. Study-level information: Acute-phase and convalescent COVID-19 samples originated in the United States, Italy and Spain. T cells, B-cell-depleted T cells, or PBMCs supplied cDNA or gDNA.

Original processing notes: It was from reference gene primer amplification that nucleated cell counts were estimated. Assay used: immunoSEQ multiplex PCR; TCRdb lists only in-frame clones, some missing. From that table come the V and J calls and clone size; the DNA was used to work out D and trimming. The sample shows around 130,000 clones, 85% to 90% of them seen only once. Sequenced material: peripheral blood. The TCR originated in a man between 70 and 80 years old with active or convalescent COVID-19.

The CDR3 DNA reads as TGCAGTGCTAGTCCCCAGCGGGAGGGCCTGTATGAGCAGTTCTTC. Translating gives CSASPQREGLYEQFF. The chain couples TRBV20-1 to TRBJ2-1, with 10 bases that match TRBD2. The CDR3 runs 15 residues. CDR1 and CDR2 (germline): DFQATT, SNEGSKA (reference sequence). J was trimmed by 8 bases and V by 3 bases; bases with no gene match: 10.